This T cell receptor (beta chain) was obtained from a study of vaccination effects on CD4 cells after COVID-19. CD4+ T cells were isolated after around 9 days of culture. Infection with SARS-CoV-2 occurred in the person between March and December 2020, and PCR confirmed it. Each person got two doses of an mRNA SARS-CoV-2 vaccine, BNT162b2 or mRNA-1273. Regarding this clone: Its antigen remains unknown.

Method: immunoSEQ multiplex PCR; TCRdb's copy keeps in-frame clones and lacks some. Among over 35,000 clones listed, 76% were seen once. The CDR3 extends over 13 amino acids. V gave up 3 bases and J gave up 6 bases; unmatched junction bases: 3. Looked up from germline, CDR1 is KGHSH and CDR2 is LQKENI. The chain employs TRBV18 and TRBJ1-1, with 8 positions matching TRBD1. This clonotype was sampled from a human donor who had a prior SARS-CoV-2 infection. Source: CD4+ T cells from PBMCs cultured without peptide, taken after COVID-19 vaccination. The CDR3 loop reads CASSPDRVAEAFF. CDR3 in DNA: TGTGCCAGCTCACCGGACAGGGTCGCTGAAGCTTTCTTT.